This note documents a single TCR beta chain sequence. The junction differs from germline at one of its ends, possibly a read error. This entry comes from a study of tumor-infiltrating lymphocytes in primary liver carcinoma. RNA isolated from unsorted whole blood supplied the blood RNA, with germline DNA also extracted. A constant-region primer primed TCR beta cDNA synthesis from 400 to 550 ng of total RNA. Nested multiplex PCR, run for three rounds with slightly modified ARM-PCR, yielded TCR beta libraries. TRBV1-TRBV30 forward and Cbeta reverse primers drove the first two roughly 10-cycle rounds. TCRdb re-called the multiplex PCR reads through MiXCR, storing one row per CDR3 protein. The sample has some 190,000 distinct CDR3 sequences; around 60% are singletons. Germline assignment: CDR1 SGHAT and CDR2 FQNNGV. The CDR3 runs to 15 residues.

Sequencing was carried out using peripheral blood. This TCR was sampled from a middle-aged man with primary liver carcinoma and hepatitis B virus infection. The genes are TRBV11-2 and TRBJ2-5; 8 nucleotides line up with TRBD1. The CDR3 region has the DNA TGTGCTAGCAGCCGAAGTCCAGGGGGCGAGGAGACCCAGTACTTC. Amino acids: CASSRSPGGEETQYF.